The rows below give T cell receptor beta chains drawn from one sample of a study of T cell repertoires in cytomegalovirus infection. TCRdb re-called the reads with MiXCR, one entry per CDR3 protein. The table records around 740,000 distinct CDR3 sequences, approximately 34% of them present only once. The specimen was PBMCs. The receptors here all came from a human donor in good health (CMV status not recorded). Some clones in this sample may be carry-over from other donors' samples. Each CDR3 is given with its conserved first and last residue. The D gene is left open where the match is weak. Clone size is stated in some rows and not others, as once, few, many or a class when expanded.

j_call v_call d_call clone_size cdr3_aa cdr3_nt
TRBJ2-7 TRBV2 TRBD1 once CASSEKGAVSGSYEQYF TGTGCCAGCAGTGAAAAGGGGGCGGTATCGGGGAGCTACGAGCAGTACTTC
TRBJ2-1 TRBV6-4 NA NA CASSQGWEYGEQFF TGTGCCAGCAGCCAAGGTTGGGAGTACGGTGAGCAGTTCTTC
TRBJ1-1 TRBV27 NA NA CASSLFGGGRTEAFF TGTGCCAGCAGTTTATTTGGGGGCGGACGGACTGAAGCTTTCTTT
TRBJ2-2 TRBV5-1 NA NA CASSFSGLRGTGELFF TGCGCCAGCAGCTTTTCTGGACTCCGGGGCACCGGGGAGCTGTTTTTT
TRBJ2-4 TRBV20-1 NA once CSAPRQGLAKNIQYF TGCAGTGCCCCCCGACAGGGACTAGCCAAAAACATTCAGTACTTC
TRBJ2-6 TRBV4-2 NA few CASEPTGSSGANVLTF TGTGCCAGCGAACCTACAGGGTCCTCTGGGGCCAACGTCCTGACTTTC
TRBJ1-6 TRBV20-1 NA NA CSARRTEVRSPLHF TGCAGTGCCCGCCGGACCGAGGTCAGGTCACCCCTCCACTTT
TRBJ2-3 TRBV7-6 TRBD1 NA CASSFRTGGLTDTQYF TGTGCCAGCAGCTTTCGGACAGGGGGTCTTACAGATACGCAGTATTTT
TRBJ1-3 TRBV6-2/TRBV6-3 NA NA CASMEAGSTGNTIYF TGTGCCAGCATGGAGGCGGGCAGCACTGGAAACACCATATATTTT
TRBJ1-4 TRBV4-1 NA few CASSQDLQVPTTNEKLFF TGCGCCAGCAGCCAAGATCTCCAGGTTCCGACAACTAATGAAAAACTGTTTTTT
TRBJ2-1 TRBV15 TRBD2 NA CATSRDFLAGNEQFF TGTGCCACCAGCAGAGATTTCCTAGCGGGGAATGAGCAGTTCTTC
TRBJ1-1 TRBV7-9 TRBD1 NA CASSRGTGFGEALF TGTGCCAGCAGTCGAGGGACAGGGTTTGGTGAAGCTCTCTTT
TRBJ2-1 TRBV7-6 NA few CASSYQAGVRTYNEQFF TGTGCCAGCAGCTACCAAGCTGGGGTAAGGACCTACAATGAGCAGTTCTTC
TRBJ1-1 TRBV5-1 TRBD1 few CASREQGASTEAFF TGCGCCAGCAGGGAACAGGGGGCGAGCACTGAAGCTTTCTTT
TRBJ2-1 TRBV12-3/TRBV12-4 TRBD1 NA CASSPQGVVYEQFF TGTGCCAGCAGTCCACAGGGGGTTGTATATGAGCAGTTCTTC
TRBJ1-4 TRBV7-6 NA many CASSLTRADEKLFF TGTGCCAGCAGCTTAACCAGGGCGGATGAAAAACTGTTTTTT
TRBJ1-1 TRBV7-8 TRBD1 many CASSFSGQGHVEAFF TGTGCCAGCAGCTTCTCGGGACAGGGACATGTTGAAGCTTTCTTT
TRBJ2-3 TRBV7-6 TRBD1 few CASSFRQGNTDTQYF TGTGCCAGCAGCTTTAGACAGGGGAACACAGATACGCAGTATTTT
TRBJ2-4 TRBV6-2/TRBV6-3 NA NA CASSYLGANIQYF TGTGCCAGCAGTTACCTAGGGGCAAACATTCAGTACTTC
TRBJ2-5 TRBV28 TRBD1 NA CASKGDREVLGKTQYF TGTGCCAGCAAGGGGGACAGGGAAGTCCTCGGGAAGACCCAGTACTTC
TRBJ2-7 TRBV28 NA NA CASSSAGTARQNEQYF TGTGCCAGCAGTTCCGCCGGGACCGCTAGGCAGAACGAGCAGTACTTC
TRBJ2-1 TRBV7-6 NA NA CASSSTGGRGQGAYNEQFF TGTGCCAGCAGCTCAACCGGCGGGCGGGGGCAGGGGGCCTACAATGAGCAGTTCTTC
TRBJ1-6 TRBV6-1 NA NA CASSEGQASYNSPLHF TGTGCCAGCAGTGAAGGACAGGCGAGCTATAATTCACCCCTCCACTTT
TRBJ2-1 TRBV5-5 TRBD2 NA CASSLSLPTSGYNEQFF TGTGCCAGCAGCTTATCTTTGCCTACTAGCGGCTACAATGAGCAGTTCTTC
TRBJ1-5 TRBV5-5 NA NA CASIRSPYEQPQHF TGTGCCAGCATCCGGAGTCCTTATGAGCAGCCCCAGCATTTT
TRBJ1-1 TRBV7-2 TRBD1 NA CASSFTGAYEAFF TGTGCCAGCAGCTTTACAGGGGCCTATGAAGCTTTCTTT
TRBJ1-1 TRBV7-6 NA many CASSLALGRNTEAFF TGTGCCAGCAGCTTAGCGCTGGGGCGGAACACTGAAGCTTTCTTT
TRBJ1-2 TRBV29-1 NA NA CSVGETYTF TGCAGCGTTGGCGAGACCTACACCTTC
TRBJ2-7 TRBV3-1 TRBD1 few CASSQDRGPQYF TGTGCCAGCAGCCAAGATAGGGGGCCCCAGTACTTC
TRBJ2-4 TRBV6-1 TRBD2 NA CASSLGTSANIQYF TGTGCCAGCAGTTTGGGGACTAGTGCTAACATTCAGTACTTC
TRBJ2-7 TRBV29-1 NA NA CSVARGRQQYF TGCAGCGTTGCAAGGGGCAGGCAGCAGTACTTC
TRBJ2-3 TRBV27 NA NA CASSFRSTMAPDTQYF TGTGCCAGCAGTTTTCGGTCGACTATGGCACCAGATACGCAGTATTTT
TRBJ1-5 TRBV7-8 TRBD1 many CASSLNRGTSNQPQHF TGTGCCAGCAGCCTAAACAGGGGTACGAGCAATCAGCCCCAGCATTTT
TRBJ1-6 TRBV10-2 NA few CASSERGAQNSPLHF TGCGCCAGCAGTGAGCGGGGGGCGCAGAATTCACCCCTCCACTTT
TRBJ1-5 TRBV28 NA once CASSFTRDSHSNQPQHF TGTGCCAGCAGCTTTACCCGCGACAGTCATAGCAATCAGCCCCAGCATTTT
TRBJ1-5 TRBV7-2 NA NA CASSFWDGGNQPPHF TGTGCCAGCAGCTTTTGGGACGGGGGCAATCAGCCCCCGCATTTT
TRBJ2-7 TRBV10-3 NA few CAISERTVGGYEQYF TGTGCCATCAGTGAGAGGACAGTTGGCGGCTACGAGCAGTACTTC
TRBJ1-5 TRBV6-1 TRBD1 few CASRQGAKSQPQHF TGTGCCAGCAGACAGGGGGCGAAGAGTCAGCCCCAGCATTTT
TRBJ1-6 TRBV12-3/TRBV12-4 TRBD1 many CASRPGTGAFSPLHF TGTGCCAGCAGGCCCGGGACAGGGGCTTTTTCACCCCTCCACTTT
TRBJ1-5 TRBV20-1 TRBD1 once CSARRDRAYSNQPQHF TGCAGTGCTAGACGAGACAGGGCTTATAGCAATCAGCCCCAGCATTTT
TRBJ1-1 TRBV19 NA NA CASSVRRDTEAFF TGTGCCAGTAGTGTCCGACGGGACACTGAAGCTTTCTTT